This T cell receptor (beta chain) was sequenced for a study of T cell repertoires in cytomegalovirus infection. About the research overall: Signatures in public TCR beta sequences pointed to both CMV infection and matching HLA type.

This clonotype has more than one count but fewer than ten. TCRdb passed the reads through MiXCR, listing each CDR3 protein once. The sample consists of about 740,000 distinct CDR3 sequences, about 40% of them appearing once. Germline lookup yields CDR1 MDHEN and CDR2 SYDVKM. This CDR3 contains 16 residues. Trimming removed 4 bases from V and 5 bases from J; junction bases left unmatched: 13. Sequencing was done on a sample of PBMCs. V and J are TRBV28 and TRBJ2-5; 7 positions agree with TRBD1. This TCR derives from a human donor in good health (CMV status not recorded). Some clones in this sample may be carry-over from other donors' samples. The chain's CDR3 is CASSSVLLQGLETQYF. As DNA, the CDR3 is TGTGCCAGCAGTTCCGTACTGTTACAGGGGTTGGAGACCCAGTACTTC.